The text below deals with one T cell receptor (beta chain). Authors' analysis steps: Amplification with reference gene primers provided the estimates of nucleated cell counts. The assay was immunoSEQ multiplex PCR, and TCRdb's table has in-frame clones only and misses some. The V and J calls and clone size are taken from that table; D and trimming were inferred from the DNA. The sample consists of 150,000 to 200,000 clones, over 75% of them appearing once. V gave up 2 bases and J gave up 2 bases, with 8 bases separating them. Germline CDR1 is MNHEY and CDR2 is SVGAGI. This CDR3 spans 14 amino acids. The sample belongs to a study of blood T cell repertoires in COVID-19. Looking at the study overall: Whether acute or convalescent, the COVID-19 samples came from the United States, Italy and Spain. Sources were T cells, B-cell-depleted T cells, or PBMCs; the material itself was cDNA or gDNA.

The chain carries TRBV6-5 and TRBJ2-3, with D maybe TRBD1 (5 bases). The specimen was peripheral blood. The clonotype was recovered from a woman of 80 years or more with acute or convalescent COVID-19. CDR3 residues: CASSYQGYTDTQYF. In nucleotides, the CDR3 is TGTGCCAGCAGTTACCAGGGCTACACAGATACGCAGTATTTT.